Here is one TCR beta chain with its context. Its target is unknown. The entry originates in a study of T cell responses to AZD1222 COVID-19 vaccine. Study-wide results and caveats: Reports say nearly half of spike-specific TCRs go after unmutated variant regions. AZD1222 recipients seropositive at baseline numbered only five to seven. Most donors were white British and more were female, and clonal diversity was possibly underestimated. Across spike, vaccine-associated CD4 TCRs were found, dominant at 160-218 and 743-854.

Assay: immunoSEQ multiplex PCR; the TCRdb copy retains only in-frame clones and omits some. The data contain 120,000 or so clones, about 90% of them singletons. The CDR3 extends over 14 amino acids. This chain joins TRBV12-1 and TRBJ2-7; the table's TRBD2 call for D was not verified on the DNA. TRBV12-1 corresponds to a pseudogene. The sample consisted of peripheral blood, taken on day 0 of AZD1222 vaccination. The TCR originated in an adult in good health. This CDR3 reads CASSHSGSPHEQYF. As DNA, the CDR3 is TGTGCCAGCAGCCATAGCGGGAGCCCACACGAGCAGTACTTC.